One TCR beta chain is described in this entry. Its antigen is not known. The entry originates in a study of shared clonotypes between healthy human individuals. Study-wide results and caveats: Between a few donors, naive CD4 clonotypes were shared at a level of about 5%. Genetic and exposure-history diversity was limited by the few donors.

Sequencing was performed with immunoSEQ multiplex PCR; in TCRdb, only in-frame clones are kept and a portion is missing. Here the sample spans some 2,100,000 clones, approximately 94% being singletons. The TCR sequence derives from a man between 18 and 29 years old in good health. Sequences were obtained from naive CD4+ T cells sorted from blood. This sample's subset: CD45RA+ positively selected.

CDR3 residues: CASSQDGGLYSNQPQHF. The DNA of the CDR3 is TGCGCCAGCAGCCAAGATGGAGGTCTTTATAGCAATCAGCCCCAGCATTTT. The chain has TRBV4-1 and TRBJ1-5; D gene ambiguous. V shed 0 bases and J shed 0 bases, with 12 bases lying between them. CDR3 length equals 17 residues. Germline CDR1 and CDR2: MGHRA and YSYEKL.